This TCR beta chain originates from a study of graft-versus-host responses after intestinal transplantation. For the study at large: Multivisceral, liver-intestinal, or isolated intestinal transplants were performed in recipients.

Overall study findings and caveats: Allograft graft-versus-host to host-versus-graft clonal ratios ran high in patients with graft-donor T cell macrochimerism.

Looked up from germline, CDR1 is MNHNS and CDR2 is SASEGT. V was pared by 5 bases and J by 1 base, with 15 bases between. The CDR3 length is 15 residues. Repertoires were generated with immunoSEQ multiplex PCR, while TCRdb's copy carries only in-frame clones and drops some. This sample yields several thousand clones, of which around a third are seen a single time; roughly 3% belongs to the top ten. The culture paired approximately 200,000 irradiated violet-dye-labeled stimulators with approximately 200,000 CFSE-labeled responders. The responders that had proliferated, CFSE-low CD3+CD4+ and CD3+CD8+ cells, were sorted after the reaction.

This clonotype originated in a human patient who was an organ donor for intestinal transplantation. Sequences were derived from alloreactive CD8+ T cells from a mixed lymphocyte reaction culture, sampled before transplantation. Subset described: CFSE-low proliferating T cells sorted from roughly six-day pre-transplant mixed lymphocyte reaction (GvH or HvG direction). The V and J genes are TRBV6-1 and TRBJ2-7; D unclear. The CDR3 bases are TGTGCCAGCAGTCACCAAGCTACAGATTCCTACGAGCAGTACTTC. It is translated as CASSHQATDSYEQYF.